Listed below are T cell receptor beta chains from one sample, sequenced in a study of blood T cells in healthy people across ages. A single record per CDR3 protein comes from TCRdb applying MiXCR to the 5' RACE reads. The sample lists 750,000 to 950,000 distinct CDR3 sequences, about a quarter seen once, with approximately 2.9% in the top ten. The sample was also reused in another study, on T cells of mothers and their children.

The source material was blood. The source of these receptors is a boy between 10 and 17 years old in good health. The conserved cysteine and the conserved F or W are not part of the CDR3 here.

j_call v_call cdr3_aa
TRBJ2-5 TRBV28 ASMSVRYQETQY
NA TRBV3-1 ASSRGPAPYEQY
TRBJ1-5 TRBV20-1 SASGAGGNQPQH
TRBJ2-3 TRBV20-1 SAREPGGVTDTQY
NA TRBV27 ASSLSLGLYNEQF
TRBJ1-5 TRBV18 ASSPQDSQGQPQH
NA TRBV10-3 AISDGTSSVEQY
TRBJ2-3 TRBV9 ASSVSTTKDTQY
TRBJ1-2 TRBV29-1 SVEYSYGYT
TRBJ2-2 TRBV2 ASSDGREFAGELF
TRBJ2-5 TRBV6-6 AGSTPGKETQY
NA TRBV6-2/TRBV6-3 ASSYMGPYNEQF
TRBJ2-1 TRBV7-9 AGSLHSNNEQF
TRBJ1-2 TRBV5-5 ASSSLMTGVKYGYT
TRBJ1-4 TRBV6-5 ASSTGRIEKLF
TRBJ2-2 TRBV7-9 ASSLVSPGSTGELF
TRBJ2-7 TRBV20-1 SARGTNTYEQY
TRBJ1-1 TRBV5-6 ANSLKGRNTEAF
TRBJ2-3 TRBV7-9 ANSLMAGGTDTQY
TRBJ2-5 TRBV20-1 SASGEGSETQY